The clone carrying this TCR beta chain was seen many times. Its antigen remains unidentified. Via MiXCR, TCRdb re-called the RT-PCR reads, giving one row per CDR3 protein. The sample has about 700,000 distinct CDR3 sequences; around 15% are singletons. The entry originates in a study of response to subunit inactivated influenza vaccine. Study-level results: A suggestion made by the authors is that each seasonal influenza vaccination recruits few new T cells.

V was cut by 6 bases and J by 9 bases, with 9 bases left in between. This CDR3 contains 11 residues. This material consisted of PBMCs from blood, taken 14 to 15 days before vaccination. This chain joins TRBV12-3 or TRBV12-4 and TRBJ2-1; D gene unclear. The source is a man over 45 who received an inactivated influenza vaccine. Here the CDR3 reads CASSRLGEQFF. The CDR3 DNA reads as TGTGCCAGCAGCCGGCTAGGTGAGCAGTTCTTC.